Following are 18 T cell receptor beta chains from one sample sequenced in a study of T cells in Graves' hyperthyroidism and ophthalmopathy. Amplification of TCR beta CDR3 regions used RNA as the template. The HTBI set primed first-round TCR CDR3 RT-PCR. TCRdb re-analysed the multiplex PCR reads in MiXCR, keeping a single row per CDR3 protein. The data contain fewer than 400,000 distinct CDR3 sequences, 11% to 15% of them singletons. Sequencing used blood. The receptors were sampled from a man over 45 with Graves' ophthalmopathy.

This rearrangement joins TRBV9 to TRBJ2-1, with TRBD2 matching 13 bases. Per the germline V gene, CDR1 is SGDLS and CDR2 is YYNGEE. Trimming removed 0 bases from V and 7 bases from J; junction bases left unmatched: 1. The CDR3 extends over 15 amino acids. The CDR3 is CASSVGTSGRNEQFF. The CDR3 DNA reads TGTGCCAGCAGCGTAGGGACTAGCGGGAGAAATGAGCAGTTCTTC.

This chain uses TRBV6-2 or TRBV6-3 with TRBJ1-1; 7 bases match TRBD1. The J segment lost 8 bases and the V segment lost 6 bases, leaving 12 bases of the junction unmatched. The germline CDR1 and CDR2 sequences are MNHEY and SVGEGT. This CDR3 contains 14 residues. The CDR3 DNA reads as TGTGCCAGCAGCCCCCTTCTCGGGACAGTCGAAGCTTTCTTT. This sequence encodes CASSPLLGTVEAFF.

This clonotype was observed at least ten times. The chain recombines TRBV7-8 with TRBJ1-2; 9 bases agree with TRBD1. Trimming cost V 5 bases and J 3 bases; bases outside gene matches: 10. Germline values: CDR1 SGHVS, CDR2 FQNEAQ. The CDR3 extends over 16 amino acids. The CDR3 DNA follows: TGTGCCAGCAGCATTACGGGACAGGGCTTCGACTATGGCTACACCTTC. Amino acid sequence: CASSITGQGFDYGYTF. Complete variable domain (other parts from reference TRBV7-8 and TRBJ1-2): GAGVSQSPRYKVAKRGQDVALRCDPISGHVSLFWYQQALGQGPEFLTYFQNEAQLDKSGLPSDRFFAERPEGSVSTLKIQRTQQEDSAVYLCASSITGQGFDYGYTFGSGTRLTVV.

This clonotype was recorded many times. The chain is built from TRBV30 and TRBJ2-2; D is unclear. The length of the CDR3 is 14 residues. Germline CDR1 and CDR2: GTSNPN and SVGIG (reference sequence). Trimming removed 0 bases from V and 3 bases from J, with 8 bases in between. The CDR3 is CAWSVDLDTGELFF. The CDR3 DNA reads TGTGCCTGGAGTGTAGACCTAGACACCGGGGAGCTGTTTTTT.

The sample holds many counts of this clonotype. The J gene is TRBJ2-7, the V gene TRBV10-3, with 10 bases aligning to TRBD2. The V gene end was trimmed by 2 bases and the J gene end by 6 bases; junction bases not matched to a gene: 10. This CDR3 contains 16 residues. From germline, CDR1 is ENHRY and CDR2 SYGVKD. The CDR3 sequence: CAISEVLAGVLSEQYF. DNA for the CDR3: TGTGCCATCAGTGAGGTGCTAGCGGGAGTCTTATCCGAGCAGTACTTC.

The rearrangement joins TRBV5-4 to TRBJ2-7; unclear D gene. Trimming removed 3 bases at V and 3 bases at J, with 10 bases between. This CDR3 region has 13 residues. Germline V gene data show CDR1 as SGHNT and CDR2 as YYREEE (reference sequence). The CDR3 reads CASSSGPNYEQYF. The CDR3 nucleotides read TGTGCCAGCAGCTCAGGACCGAACTACGAGCAGTACTTC.

The gene calls are TRBV20-1 and TRBJ2-1; perhaps TRBD2 as D (6 bases). Per the germline V gene, CDR1 is DFQATT and CDR2 is SNEGSKA (reference sequence). The CDR3 runs to 13 residues. CDR3 sequence (DNA): TGCAGCCCTCAGCGGGTTTCCTACAATGAGCAGTTCTTC. Protein: CSPQRVSYNEQFF.

This clonotype showed up many times. The rearrangement joins TRBV20-1 to TRBJ1-4, with D possibly being TRBD1 (6 bases). CDR3 length: 14 amino acids. Germline CDR1 DFQATT, CDR2 SNEGSKA (reference sequence). Trimming removed 6 bases at V and 4 bases at J, with 15 bases between. The CDR3 loop is CSARRRDNNEKLFF. The CDR3 bases are TGCAGTGCAAGGCGCCGGGACAATAATGAAAAACTGTTTTTT.

The table lists this clonotype with a few counts. The chain combines TRBV15 with TRBJ1-1; D is unresolved. Germline V lookup: CDR1 LNHNV, CDR2 YYDKDF (reference sequence). This CDR3 is built from 13 residues. Trimming took off 1 base at V and 10 bases at J, with 13 bases between the two ends. CDR3 in amino acids: CATSRGARPRAFF. CDR3 coding DNA: TGTGCCACCAGCAGAGGGGCAAGACCTAGAGCTTTCTTT.

This clonotype was seen only a few times. The chain carries TRBV5-1 and TRBJ1-6; D is unclear. V was clipped by 3 bases and J by 5 bases, with 12 bases between them. Germline V gene lookup returns CDR1 SGHRS and CDR2 YFSETQ. The CDR3 totals 15 residues. The DNA of the CDR3 is TGCGCCAGCAGCTCGGGGATGTTCGATAATTCACCCCTCCACTTT. Residues: CASSSGMFDNSPLHF.

The table lists this clonotype with many counts. The rearrangement links TRBV12-3 or TRBV12-4 to TRBJ2-7, with 13 bases fitting TRBD2. The ends lost 5 bases at V and 7 bases at J; junction bases unmatched: 5. This CDR3 contains 14 residues. The CDR3 coding sequence is TGTGCCAGCAGTCCCGGGACTAGCGGGAAGGAGCAGTACTTC. Encoded protein: CASSPGTSGKEQYF.

There are many counts of this clonotype. The chain uses TRBV2 and TRBJ2-3; D might be TRBD2 (5 bases). CDR1 is SNHLY, CDR2 FYNNEI, per germline. The V gene lost 0 bases and the J gene lost 1 base, with 8 bases spanning the gap. The CDR3 has 15 residues. The CDR3 spells CASSEAGVGTDTQYF. The CDR3 DNA reads as TGTGCCAGCAGTGAAGCGGGAGTGGGCACAGATACGCAGTATTTT.

This clonotype was seen many times. The gene calls are TRBV28 and TRBJ2-1, with TRBD1 matching 7 bases. CDR3 length: 13 residues. After removal of 9 bases from V and 3 bases from J, the junction contained 5 bases not matched to a gene. Looked up from germline, CDR1 is MDHEN and CDR2 is SYDVKM. The CDR3 DNA reads TGTGCCAGTACGGGACAGAACTACAATGAGCAGTTCTTC. As protein: CASTGQNYNEQFF.

This clonotype was counted at least ten times. V is TRBV20-1 and J is TRBJ2-7; D uncertain. CDR3 length: 13 amino acids. Trimming stripped 3 bases from V and 3 bases from J, with 12 bases between. Per germline, CDR1 DFQATT and CDR2 SNEGSKA (reference sequence). The DNA of the CDR3 is TGCAGTGCTAGCGGCTCGACCAACTACGAGCAGTACTTC. This sequence encodes CSASGSTNYEQYF.

This clonotype was detected a few times. DNA of the CDR3: TGTGCCAGCAGAACCGGGGACAACTCTTCACCCCTCCACTTT. Translated: CASRTGDNSSPLHF. The chain couples TRBV9 to TRBJ1-6, with D perhaps matching TRBD1 (6 bases). This CDR3 spans 14 amino acids. Germline-derived CDR1 and CDR2 are SGDLS and YYNGEE. The ends were cut back, 5 bases at V and 9 bases at J, with 15 bases in the middle.

This clonotype was counted at least ten times. In nucleotides, the CDR3 is TGTGCCAGTAGTATAATAGCGGGAGAATACGAGCAGTACTTC. Translated: CASSIIAGEYEQYF. The chain combines TRBV19 with TRBJ2-7; TRBD2 aligns across 9 bases. V lost 2 bases and J lost 4; bases outside the gene matches: 3. Germline CDR1 and CDR2: LNHDA and SQIVND (reference sequence). The CDR3 runs 14 residues.

This clonotype showed up many times. The chain links TRBV2 to TRBJ2-2; no clear D gene. The V and J ends lost 3 bases and 0 bases respectively, with 11 bases between them. The V gene's germline CDR1 is SNHLY and CDR2 FYNNEI. This CDR3 has 16 amino acids. CDR3 amino acids: CASSDYGQTNTGELFF. The CDR3 DNA sequence: TGTGCCAGCAGTGATTATGGGCAGACGAACACCGGGGAGCTGTTTTTT.

The chain carries TRBV19 and TRBJ2-5; D possibly corresponds to TRBD2 (6 bases). V lost 3 bases and J 5 bases, leaving 13 bases between the germline ends. The CDR3 covers 14 residues. Germline lookup yields CDR1 LNHDA and CDR2 SQIVND (reference sequence). The CDR3 DNA sequence: TGTGCCAGTAGTATTCGGGCGGGATTGGAGACCCAGTACTTC. Its translation is CASSIRAGLETQYF.